This T cell receptor (beta chain) was recorded in a study of blood T cell repertoires in COVID-19. Study-level information: Italy, Spain and the United States were the sources of the convalescent and acute COVID-19 samples.

CDR3 size: 15 residues. Germline V gene lookup returns CDR1 SGHVS and CDR2 FNYEAQ. The germline V and J ends were trimmed by 5 bases and 0 bases, with 13 bases remaining between them. As handled by the study authors: From reference gene primer amplification, estimates of nucleated cell counts were derived. This table comes from immunoSEQ multiplex PCR, and its TCRdb copy is limited to in-frame clones, with some not included. From that table come the V and J calls and clone size; the DNA was used to work out D and trimming. The repertoire consists of some 71,000 clones, with 84% occurring once and the leading ten covering approximately 12%.

Sequencing was performed on peripheral blood. The rearrangement uses TRBV7-6 and TRBJ1-2; D call uncertain. This TCR derives from a man aged 45-65 years with COVID-19, enrolled during active disease. In nucleotides, the CDR3 is TGTGCCAGCAGCCCAACAGCATCAGCTAACTATGGCTACACCTTC. It codes for CASSPTASANYGYTF.